These 31 T cell receptor beta chains share one sample of origin, sequenced in a study of cytomegalovirus exposure and HLA in healthy donors. The PCR used 60 Vbeta and 13 Jbeta primers. The protocol was immunoSEQ multiplex PCR, while the TCRdb copy is restricted to in-frame clones and leaves out a portion. The table records 160,000 or so clones, less than 80% of them present only once. Sequencing used PBMCs. These receptors originate from a man between 40 and 49 years old in good health and CMV-seronegative.

This chain links TRBV27 with TRBJ2-7, with D perhaps matching TRBD1 (6 bases). The germline CDR1 and CDR2 sequences are MNHEY and SMNVEV (reference sequence). The CDR3 extends over 12 amino acids. V was trimmed by 3 bases and J by 6 bases, leaving 9 bases between them. In DNA, the CDR3 is TGTGCCAGCAGTTTCACAGGGACCGAGCAGTACTTC. Its translation: CASSFTGTEQYF.

The chain has TRBV25-1 and TRBJ2-1; 11 bases fit TRBD2. J was trimmed by 8 bases and V by 6 bases; bases with no gene match: 6. The CDR3 loop spans 14 amino acids. The V gene's germline CDR1 is MGHDK and CDR2 SYGVNS. CDR3 amino acids: CASRTSGSGYEQFF. As DNA, the CDR3 is TGTGCCAGCAGAACTAGCGGGAGTGGATATGAGCAGTTCTTC. Full variable domain (outside the CDR3, taken from reference TRBV25-1 and TRBJ2-1): EADIYQTPRYLVIGTGKKITLECSQTMGHDKMYWYQQDPGMELHLIHYSYGVNSTEKGDLSSESTVSRIRTEHFPLTLESARPSHTSQYLCASRTSGSGYEQFFGPGTRLTVL.

The gene calls are TRBV9 and TRBJ2-1, with 12 bases lining up with TRBD2. Germline loops: CDR1 SGDLS, CDR2 YYNGEE. The CDR3 loop spans 16 amino acids. Trimming took 0 bases from V and 9 from J; bases not matched to a gene: 7. This CDR3 reads CASSVGLAGGYGEQFF. The CDR3 DNA reads as TGTGCCAGCAGCGTAGGGCTAGCGGGAGGGTATGGTGAGCAGTTCTTC.

The genes are TRBV7-8 and TRBJ2-7; 12 bases agree with TRBD1. J gave up 4 bases and V 5 bases, and 3 bases lay outside the gene matches. This CDR3 region has 14 residues. In germline, CDR1 is SGHVS, CDR2 FQNEAQ. This chain's CDR3 is CASSRDRGPYEQYF. For the CDR3, the DNA is TGTGCCAGCAGCCGGGACAGGGGGCCATACGAGCAGTACTTC.

This clone was counted a single time. This chain joins TRBV5-4 and TRBJ2-7; 9 bases align to TRBD1. In germline, CDR1 is SGHNT, CDR2 YYREEE (reference sequence). After removal of 10 bases from V and 1 base from J, the junction contained 6 bases not matched to a gene. This CDR3 comprises 13 residues. The CDR3 DNA sequence: TGTGCCGCCGGGACAGGGTCATCCTACGAGCAGTACTTC. This sequence encodes CAAGTGSSYEQYF.

The V gene is TRBV5-3, the J gene TRBJ2-1, with 9 bases identical to TRBD2. TRBV5-3 is treated as an ORF (open reading frame) with a function not yet certain. J lost 2 bases, V lost 4 bases, and 1 base had no gene match. The CDR3 consists of 14 residues. The CDR3 sequence is CARSAGGPYNEQFF. Here the CDR3 DNA reads TGTGCCAGAAGCGCGGGAGGGCCCTACAATGAGCAGTTCTTC.

The chain joins TRBV5-1 to TRBJ2-1; the D is unclear. This CDR3 is 14 amino acids long. From germline, CDR1 is SGHRS and CDR2 YFSETQ. Between the trimmed V and J ends, which lost 0 bases and 6 bases, there was a span of 10 bases. CDR3 residues: CASSLVSGFNEQFF. The CDR3 DNA sequence: TGCGCCAGCAGCTTGGTGTCAGGCTTCAATGAGCAGTTCTTC.

The chain couples TRBV19 to TRBJ2-7; 9 positions match TRBD1. Germline loops: CDR1 LNHDA, CDR2 SQIVND (reference sequence). V shed 5 bases, J shed 4 bases, and the junction held 6 bases outside the gene matches. The CDR3 length is 14 residues. CDR3 coding DNA: TGTGCCAGTAGTCTCCGGGACAGGGAGTACGAGCAGTACTTC. Translating gives CASSLRDREYEQYF. The variable domain in full, completed from reference TRBV19 and TRBJ2-7, reads DGGITQSPKYLFRKEGQNVTLSCEQNLNHDAMYWYRQDPGQGLRLIYYSQIVNDFQKGDIAEGYSVSREKKESFPLTVTSAQKNPTAFYLCASSLRDREYEQYFGPGTRLTVT.

In DNA, the CDR3 is TGCAGCGCCTCAGCGGGAGGGCCGGCTGATGAGCAGTTCTTC. Its protein is CSASAGGPADEQFF. The chain couples TRBV29-1 to TRBJ2-1; TRBD2 aligns across 10 bases. Germline CDR1 is SQVTM and CDR2 is ANQGSEA. With V trimmed by 7 bases and J by 8 bases, 11 bases remained unmatched. The CDR3 length is 14 residues.

There are a few counts of this clone. The gene calls are TRBV9 and TRBJ2-3; 12 nucleotides match TRBD1. This CDR3 comprises 17 residues. V dropped 4 bases and J dropped 4; count of bases not matched to a gene: 10. Looked up from germline, CDR1 is SGDLS and CDR2 is YYNGEE. CDR3 loop: CASSSGTGGFIADTQYF. For the CDR3, the DNA is TGTGCCAGCAGCTCGGGGACAGGGGGCTTTATCGCAGATACGCAGTATTTT.

Comments on this clone: At one of its ends the junction is not consistent with the germline gene, which may arise from a read error. The chain has TRBV27 and TRBJ2-7; 9 nucleotides agree with TRBD1. CDR3 length: 12 amino acids. CDR1 MNHEY and CDR2 SMNVEV come from the germline V gene (reference sequence). CDR3 sequence (DNA): TGTGCCAGCAGTTCGCTAGGGACAGGGTTTCTCTTC. Translated: CASSSLGTGFLF.

The CDR3 nucleotides are TGCGCCAGCAGTGAGCATGGGACAGGGGCATCCTACGAGCAGTACTTC. Translating gives CASSEHGTGASYEQYF. This chain uses TRBV10-2 with TRBJ2-5; 10 bases align to TRBD1. Gene TRBJ2-7 matches the end of the DNA better, so the J call may be wrong. The CDR3 covers 16 residues. Germline-derived CDR1 and CDR2 are WSHSY and SAAADI.

This chain connects TRBV2 to TRBJ2-5, with a tentative D call TRBD2 (6 bases). The CDR3 extends over 14 amino acids. Germline CDR1 is SNHLY and CDR2 is FYNNEI. V lost 2 bases to trimming and J lost 5 bases, with 12 bases between them. CDR3 nucleotide sequence: TGTGCCAGCAGTGAAACAGCAGGAGGGGAGACCCAGTACTTC. It translates to CASSETAGGETQYF.

V is TRBV10-1 and J is TRBJ2-3; no clear D. The CDR3 sequence is 13 residues long. Trimming pared 8 bases from V and 5 bases from J, leaving 14 bases between. CDR1 and CDR2 from the germline V gene are WNHNN and SYGVQD (reference sequence). Here the CDR3 DNA reads TGCGCCAGCGCGATTCTTTCAGGAGATACGCAGTATTTT. Translation: CASAILSGDTQYF.

V is TRBV19 and J is TRBJ2-1, with D tentatively TRBD2 (6 bases). CDR3 size: 15 residues. The germline gives CDR1 LNHDA, CDR2 SQIVND (reference sequence). Trimming stripped 1 base from V and 6 bases from J, with 13 bases between. The CDR3 spells CASSIGRVEGNEQFF. Written as DNA, the CDR3 is TGTGCCAGTAGTATAGGCAGGGTGGAGGGCAATGAGCAGTTCTTC.

The chain has TRBV21-1 and TRBJ1-1; the D call TRBD1 from the table was never checked on the DNA. TRBV21-1 is an annotated pseudogene. The CDR3 covers 18 residues. The CDR3 loop reads CASSKARMMDSMNTEAFF. CDR3 sequence (DNA): TGTGCCAGCAGCAAAGCCAGAATGATGGACAGCATGAACACTGAAGCTTTCTTT.

The V and J genes are TRBV5-4 and TRBJ2-5; 8 nucleotides align to TRBD1. The CDR3 runs to 17 residues. V shed 0 bases and J 2 bases; nucleotides not matched to a gene: 9. Germline V gives CDR1 SGHNT, CDR2 YYREEE (reference sequence). The CDR3 spells CASSLDLSTGVQETQYF. CDR3 DNA: TGTGCCAGCAGCTTGGACCTATCGACAGGGGTACAAGAGACCCAGTACTTC.

The rearrangement joins TRBV2 to TRBJ2-5, with D tentatively TRBD2 (5 bases). Trimming removed 7 bases at V and 5 bases at J, with 11 bases between. Germline V gives CDR1 SNHLY, CDR2 FYNNEI. This CDR3 has 12 amino acids. The CDR3 loop reads CASTSAEETQYF. The CDR3, as DNA: TGTGCCAGCACCTCAGCGGAGGAGACCCAGTACTTC.

This chain joins TRBV6-5 and TRBJ1-4; D remains ambiguous. This CDR3 is 15 amino acids long. V gave up 5 bases and J gave up 0 bases, with 10 bases separating them. Per the germline V gene, CDR1 is MNHEY and CDR2 is SVGAGI. CDR3: CASSRPRATNEKLFF. CDR3 nucleotide sequence: TGTGCCAGCAGTCGTCCCCGGGCAACTAATGAAAAACTGTTTTTT.

The V call is TRBV28, the J call TRBJ2-5; 7 nucleotides line up with TRBD2. Germline CDR1 and CDR2: MDHEN and SYDVKM. V trimming: 7 bases; J trimming: 3 bases; junction bases outside the gene matches: 5. There are 13 residues in the CDR3. The CDR3 DNA sequence: TGTGCCAGCAACACGGGAGGAGAAGAGACCCAGTACTTC. Translation: CASNTGGEETQYF.

J is TRBJ2-7 and V is TRBV7-8; 7 bases fit TRBD1. This CDR3 is built from 14 residues. Germline V gives CDR1 SGHVS, CDR2 FQNEAQ. The trim removed 0 bases at V and 3 bases at J, leaving 2 bases unmatched. The chain's CDR3 is CASSLATGFYEQYF. The CDR3 coding sequence is TGTGCCAGCAGCTTAGCGACAGGGTTCTACGAGCAGTACTTC.

The V gene is TRBV10-2, the J gene TRBJ1-2, with 7 bases matching TRBD1. CDR1 is WSHSY, CDR2 SAAADI, per germline. This CDR3 is 13 amino acids long. After removal of 2 bases from V and 11 bases from J, the junction contained 8 bases not matched to a gene. The CDR3 spells CASSEDPGGYYTF. DNA for the CDR3: TGCGCCAGCAGTGAGGATCCAGGGGGATATTACACCTTC.

This clone has more than one count but fewer than ten. This chain uses TRBV4-1 with TRBJ2-3; D unclear. The CDR3 spans 15 residues. Between the trimmed V and J ends, which lost 0 bases and 0 bases, there was a span of 7 bases. Germline V CDR1 and CDR2: MGHRA, YSYEKL. The CDR3 DNA follows: TGCGCCAGCAGCCAAGATGCGGCTAGCACAGATACGCAGTATTTT. Translation gives CASSQDAASTDTQYF.

This clone occurred once. The V and J genes are TRBV28 and TRBJ1-6, with unresolved D. The CDR3 length is 14 residues. Germline V gene sequence: CDR1 MDHEN, CDR2 SYDVKM. Between the trimmed V and J ends, which lost 9 bases and 5 bases, there was a span of 14 bases. CDR3 DNA sequence: TGTGCCAGTCTTGGTCCTAACGATAATTCACCCCTCCACTTT. Its translation is CASLGPNDNSPLHF.

This chain uses TRBV28 with TRBJ2-6; the D gene is possibly TRBD2 (7 bases). The CDR3 runs 16 residues. Trimming stripped 6 bases from V and 4 bases from J, with 16 bases between. Germline V gene data show CDR1 as MDHEN and CDR2 as SYDVKM. The CDR3 loop is CASSTLGGPGANVLTF. In DNA, the CDR3 is TGTGCCAGCAGCACCCTGGGGGGGCCAGGGGCCAACGTCCTGACTTTC.

This clone was found once. The CDR3 DNA follows: TGTGCCAGCAGGAGGCAAGGAGGCTACACCTTC. This translates into CASRRQGGYTF. The chain uses TRBV5-6 and TRBJ1-2; D unclear. This CDR3 comprises 11 residues. Germline V gene data show CDR1 as SGHDT and CDR2 as YYEEEE. V shed 5 bases and J shed 8 bases, with 10 bases lying between them.

This clone was counted once. The chain uses TRBV5-1 and TRBJ2-1, with 11 bases identical to TRBD2. Trimming removed 0 bases from V and 9 bases from J; junction bases left unmatched: 5. The CDR3 is made up of 15 amino acids. Germline V lookup: CDR1 SGHRS, CDR2 YFSETQ. CDR3 sequence reads: CASSLELAGEGEQFF. For the CDR3, the DNA is TGCGCCAGCAGCTTGGAACTAGCGGGAGAAGGTGAGCAGTTCTTC.

The chain has TRBV7-6 and TRBJ2-5; D may be TRBD1 (5 bases). CDR3 length: 16 amino acids. V was cut by 4 bases and J by 5 bases, with 20 bases left in between. The germline V gene has CDR1 SGHVS and CDR2 FNYEAQ. The DNA for the CDR3 is TGTGCCAGCAGCTCCGTACCAAAGGGGTCGGAGGAGACCCAGTACTTC. Translated: CASSSVPKGSEETQYF.

The chain joins TRBV29-1 to TRBJ2-3, with TRBD2 identical over 13 bases. This CDR3 has 19 residues. Per germline, CDR1 SQVTM and CDR2 ANQGSEA. Trimming took 2 bases from V and 2 from J; bases not matched to a gene: 13. The DNA for the CDR3 is TGCAGCGTTGAACTAGGGGGACTAGCGGGACGTTTTTTCACAGATACGCAGTATTTT. This translates into CSVELGGLAGRFFTDTQYF.

The gene calls are TRBV7-2 and TRBJ2-5; D is unclear. The V end lost 4 bases, the J end lost 0 bases, and 12 bases lay between the germline ends. CDR3 length equals 15 residues. Germline CDR1 and CDR2: SGHTA and FQGNSA. The CDR3 bases are TGTGCCAGCAGCTCCGCGAGAGGTAACCAAGAGACCCAGTACTTC. Amino acid sequence: CASSSARGNQETQYF.

In this sample, this clone turned up once. The rearrangement joins TRBV6-5 to TRBJ2-7, with a tentative D call TRBD1 (6 bases). From germline, CDR1 is MNHEY and CDR2 SVGAGI. The germline V and J ends were trimmed by 8 bases and 0 bases, with 17 bases remaining between them. This CDR3 has 15 amino acids. CDR3 residues: CASAKTGLTSYEQYF. CDR3 bases: TGTGCCAGCGCCAAAACAGGGCTAACCTCCTACGAGCAGTACTTC.